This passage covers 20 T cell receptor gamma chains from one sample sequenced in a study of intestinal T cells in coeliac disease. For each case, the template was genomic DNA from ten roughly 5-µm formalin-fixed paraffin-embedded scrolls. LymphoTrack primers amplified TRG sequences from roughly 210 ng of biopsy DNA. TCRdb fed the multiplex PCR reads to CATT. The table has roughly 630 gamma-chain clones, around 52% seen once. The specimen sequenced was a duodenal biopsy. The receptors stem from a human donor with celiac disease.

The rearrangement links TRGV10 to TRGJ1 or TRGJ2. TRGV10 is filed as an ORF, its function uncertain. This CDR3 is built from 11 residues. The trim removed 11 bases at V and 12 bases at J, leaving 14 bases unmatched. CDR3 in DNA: TGTGCTGCGGCCGCGTACCCGGGGAAACTCTTT. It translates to CAAAAYPGKLF.

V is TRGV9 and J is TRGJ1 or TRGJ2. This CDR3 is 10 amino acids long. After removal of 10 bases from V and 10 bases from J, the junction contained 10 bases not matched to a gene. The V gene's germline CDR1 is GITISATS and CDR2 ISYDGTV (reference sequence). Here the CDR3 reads CAFVGAKKLF. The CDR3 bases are TGTGCCTTTGTGGGGGCGAAGAAACTCTTT.

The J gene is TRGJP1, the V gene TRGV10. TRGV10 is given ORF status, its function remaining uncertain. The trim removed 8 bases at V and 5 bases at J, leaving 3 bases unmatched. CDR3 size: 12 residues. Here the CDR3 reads CAAWDTGWFKIF. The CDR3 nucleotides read TGTGCTGCGTGGGATACTGGTTGGTTCAAGATATTT.

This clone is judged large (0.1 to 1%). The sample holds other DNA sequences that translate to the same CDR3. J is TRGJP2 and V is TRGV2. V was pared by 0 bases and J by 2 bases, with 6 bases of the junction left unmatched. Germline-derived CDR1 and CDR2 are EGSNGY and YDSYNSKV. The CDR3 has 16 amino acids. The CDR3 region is CATWDGRGSSDWIKTF. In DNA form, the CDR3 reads TGTGCCACCTGGGACGGGCGGGGAAGTAGTGATTGGATCAAGACGTTT.

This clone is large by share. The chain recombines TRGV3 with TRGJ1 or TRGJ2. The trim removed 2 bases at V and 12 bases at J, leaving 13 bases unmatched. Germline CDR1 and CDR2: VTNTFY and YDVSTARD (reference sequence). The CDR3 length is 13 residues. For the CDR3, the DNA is TGTGCCACCTGGGACATAAAGGAGTGGACGAAACTCTTT. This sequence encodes CATWDIKEWTKLF.

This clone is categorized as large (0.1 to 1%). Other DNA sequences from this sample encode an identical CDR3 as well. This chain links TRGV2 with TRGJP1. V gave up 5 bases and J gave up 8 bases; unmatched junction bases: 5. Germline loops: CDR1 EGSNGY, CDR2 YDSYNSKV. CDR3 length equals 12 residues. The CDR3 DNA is TGTGCCACCTGGGTTTCGGGTTGGTTCAAGATATTT. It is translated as CATWVSGWFKIF.

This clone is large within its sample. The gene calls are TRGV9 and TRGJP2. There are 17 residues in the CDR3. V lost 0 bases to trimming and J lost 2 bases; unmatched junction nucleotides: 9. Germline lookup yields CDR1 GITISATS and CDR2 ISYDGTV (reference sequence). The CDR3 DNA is TGTGCCTTGTGGGAGGTGCGGAGGGGGAGTAGTGATTGGATCAAGACGTTT. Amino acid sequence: CALWEVRRGSSDWIKTF.

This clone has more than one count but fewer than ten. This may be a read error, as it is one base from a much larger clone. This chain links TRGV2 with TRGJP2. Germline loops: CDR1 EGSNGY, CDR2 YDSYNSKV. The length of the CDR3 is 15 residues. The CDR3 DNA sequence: TGTGCCGCCTGGGACGGGCCTGGGGCTGATTGGATCAAGACGTTT. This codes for CAAWDGPGADWIKTF.

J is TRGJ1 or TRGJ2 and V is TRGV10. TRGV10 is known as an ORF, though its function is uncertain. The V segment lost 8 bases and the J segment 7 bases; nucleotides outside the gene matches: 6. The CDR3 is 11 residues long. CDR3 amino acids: CAAWIFYKKLF. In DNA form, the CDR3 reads TGTGCTGCGTGGATATTCTATAAGAAACTCTTT.

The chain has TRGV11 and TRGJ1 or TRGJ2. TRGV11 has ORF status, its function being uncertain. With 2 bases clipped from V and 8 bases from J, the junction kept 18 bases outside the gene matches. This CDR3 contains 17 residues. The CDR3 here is CACWIRRPLIAPDKKLF. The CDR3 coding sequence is TGTGCCTGCTGGATTAGGCGACCTCTAATTGCCCCCGATAAGAAACTCTTT.

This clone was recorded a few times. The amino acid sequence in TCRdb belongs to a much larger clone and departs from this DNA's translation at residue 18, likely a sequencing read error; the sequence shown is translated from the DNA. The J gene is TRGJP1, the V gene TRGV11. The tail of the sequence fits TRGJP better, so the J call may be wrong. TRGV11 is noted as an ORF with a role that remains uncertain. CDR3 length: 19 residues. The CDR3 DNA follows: TGTGCCTGCTGGATTAGGCACGCGGGGCCTTATACCACTGGTTGGTTCAAGGTATTT. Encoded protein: CACWIRHAGPYTTGWFKVF.

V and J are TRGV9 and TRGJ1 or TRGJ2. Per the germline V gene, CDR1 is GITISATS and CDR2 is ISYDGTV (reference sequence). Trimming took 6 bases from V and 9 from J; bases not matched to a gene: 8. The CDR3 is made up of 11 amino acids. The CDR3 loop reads CALWSDAKKLF. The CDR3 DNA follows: TGTGCCTTGTGGAGTGATGCTAAGAAACTCTTT.

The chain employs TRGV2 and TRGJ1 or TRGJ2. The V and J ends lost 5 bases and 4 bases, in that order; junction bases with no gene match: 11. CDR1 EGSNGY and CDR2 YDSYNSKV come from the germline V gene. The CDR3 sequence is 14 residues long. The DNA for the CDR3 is TGTGCCACCTGGGGAGGGGGAGGATATTATAAGAAACTCTTT. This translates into CATWGGGGYYKKLF.

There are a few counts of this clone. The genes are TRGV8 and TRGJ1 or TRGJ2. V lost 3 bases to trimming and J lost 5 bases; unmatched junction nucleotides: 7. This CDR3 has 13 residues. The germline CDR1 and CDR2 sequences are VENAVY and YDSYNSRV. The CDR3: CATWDFWDYKKLF. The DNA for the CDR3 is TGTGCCACCTGGGATTTCTGGGATTATAAGAAACTCTTT.

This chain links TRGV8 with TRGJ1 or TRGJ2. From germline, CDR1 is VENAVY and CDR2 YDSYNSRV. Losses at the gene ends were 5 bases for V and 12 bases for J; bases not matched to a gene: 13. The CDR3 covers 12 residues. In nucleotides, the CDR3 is TGTGCCACCTGGGGTTTCGGCATCCGGAAACTCTTT. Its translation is CATWGFGIRKLF.

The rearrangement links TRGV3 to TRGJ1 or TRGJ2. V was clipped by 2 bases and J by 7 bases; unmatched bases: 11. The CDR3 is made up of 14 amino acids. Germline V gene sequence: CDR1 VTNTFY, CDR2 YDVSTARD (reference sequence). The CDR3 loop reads CATWDKGGWYKKLF. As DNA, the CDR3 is TGTGCCACCTGGGACAAGGGGGGATGGTATAAGAAACTCTTT.

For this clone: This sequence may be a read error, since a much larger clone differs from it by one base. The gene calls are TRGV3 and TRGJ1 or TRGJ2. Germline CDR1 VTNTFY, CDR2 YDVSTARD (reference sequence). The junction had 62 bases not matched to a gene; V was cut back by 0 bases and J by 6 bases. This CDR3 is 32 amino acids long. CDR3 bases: TGTGCCACCTGGGACAGGCCCACCTCAGCTCCCGTTGGTTGGCGCTTGGCTCGGTATCTCCTAAGCCCCCATCCTTATATTTATAAGAAACTCTTT. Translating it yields CATWDRPTSAPVGWRLARYLLSPHPYIYKKLF.

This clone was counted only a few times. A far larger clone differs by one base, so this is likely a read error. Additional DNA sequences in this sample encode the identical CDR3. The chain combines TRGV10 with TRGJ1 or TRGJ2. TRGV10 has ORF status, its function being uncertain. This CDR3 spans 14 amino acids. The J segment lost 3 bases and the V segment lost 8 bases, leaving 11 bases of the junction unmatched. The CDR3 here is CAAWDYPIYYKKLF. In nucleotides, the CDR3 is TGTGCTGCGTGGGATTACCCCATTTATTATAAGAAACTCTTT.

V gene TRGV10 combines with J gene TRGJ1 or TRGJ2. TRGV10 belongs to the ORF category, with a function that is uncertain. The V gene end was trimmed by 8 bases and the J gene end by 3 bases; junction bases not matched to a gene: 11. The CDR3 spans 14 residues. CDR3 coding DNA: TGTGCTGCGTGGGATCCGGTAGTTTATTATAAGAAACTCTTT. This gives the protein CAAWDPVVYYKKLF.

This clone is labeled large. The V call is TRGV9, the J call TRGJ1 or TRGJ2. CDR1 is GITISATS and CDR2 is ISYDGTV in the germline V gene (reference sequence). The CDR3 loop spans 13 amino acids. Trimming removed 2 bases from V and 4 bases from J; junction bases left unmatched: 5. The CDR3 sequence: CALWEEWYYKKLF. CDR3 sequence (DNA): TGTGCCTTGTGGGAGGAGTGGTATTATAAGAAACTCTTT.